The clone carrying this T cell receptor beta chain has just one count. TCRdb reprocessed the 5' RACE reads via MiXCR and lists one record per CDR3 protein. The sample records about 540,000 distinct CDR3 sequences, roughly 21% being singletons. Deletions cut 4 bases from V and 1 base from J, with 14 bases between. This CDR3 has 16 amino acids. Looked up from germline, CDR1 is SNHLY and CDR2 is FYNNEI. The data derive from a study of T-cell memory formation after mild COVID-19. Across the study: Each donor largely had its own TCR clusters.

The TCR was taken from an adult woman who had mild COVID-19 (a few samples of this study predate the infection). Cell type and time point are not known. V gene TRBV2 combines with J gene TRBJ2-4; the D gene could be TRBD1 or TRBD2 (6 bases each). Sequencing was performed on PBMCs or a T cell subset sorted from them (not recorded which). CDR3 region: CASSASRGDAKNIQYF. The CDR3, as DNA: TGTGCCAGCAGTGCCTCTAGGGGGGACGCCAAAAACATTCAGTACTTC.